One and the same sample provided the 3 T cell receptor beta chains below, sequenced in a study of cytomegalovirus exposure and HLA in healthy donors. The study ran its PCR with 60 Vbeta and 13 Jbeta primers. Only in-frame clones appear in the TCRdb table, and some are missing; sequencing was by immunoSEQ multiplex PCR. Altogether around 100,000 clones are present, approximately 73% being singletons, with the ten largest covering about 9.4%. Sequenced input: PBMCs. These TCRs come from a woman aged 18-29 years in good health and CMV-seropositive.

The chain joins TRBV27 to TRBJ2-5; 9 nucleotides match TRBD1. CDR1 is MNHEY, CDR2 SMNVEV, per germline (reference sequence). J was trimmed by 1 base and V by 2 bases; bases with no gene match: 5. There are 16 residues in the CDR3. In DNA form, the CDR3 reads TGTGCCAGCAGTTTAAGGCGGACAGGGGTCCAAGAGACCCAGTACTTC. Its translation: CASSLRRTGVQETQYF.

The rearrangement uses TRBV11-2 and TRBJ2-7; no clear D gene. V was shortened by 2 bases and J by 4 bases, with 6 bases between the two germline ends. CDR1 is SGHAT and CDR2 is FQNNGV in the germline V gene. This CDR3 spans 12 amino acids. The CDR3: CASSLPSYEQYF. Here the CDR3 DNA reads TGTGCCAGCAGCTTACCTTCGTACGAGCAGTACTTC.

The chain joins TRBV2 to TRBJ1-5; possibly TRBD1 for D (6 bases). There are 15 residues in the CDR3. From germline, CDR1 is SNHLY and CDR2 FYNNEI. Trimming removed 4 bases at V and 2 bases at J, with 12 bases between. The CDR3 loop is CASSGPPGGNQPQHF. The CDR3, as DNA: TGTGCCAGCAGTGGGCCTCCAGGGGGCAATCAGCCCCAGCATTTT.